The clone carrying this T cell receptor (beta chain) was recorded once. Some clones are missing from TCRdb's copy, which holds only in-frame ones; the method was immunoSEQ multiplex PCR. This repertoire shows around 33,000 clones, approximately 89% found once; its top ten account for roughly 4.8%. The record originates from a study of chemoradiotherapy in HPV16-positive cancers. This CDR3 contains 14 residues. From germline, CDR1 is LNHDA and CDR2 SQIVND (reference sequence). J gave up 6 bases and V 3 bases, and 6 bases lay outside the gene matches. This clonotype originated in a human donor with HPV-associated anogenital cancer. Source: blood, taken from a patient who underwent chemoradiotherapy. The rearrangement links TRBV19 to TRBJ2-7; 9 nucleotides match TRBD1. The DNA for the CDR3 is TGTGCCAGTAGTATCGTCAAACAGGGGGCCGAGCAGTACTTC. This encodes CASSIVKQGAEQYF.